This note documents a single T cell receptor (beta chain) sequence. Its matching antigen is unknown. This sample includes further DNA sequences coding for the same CDR3. The V end was cut by 2 bases, the J end by 4 bases, with 17 bases between. The germline gives CDR1 GTSNPN, CDR2 SVGIG (reference sequence). This CDR3 has 15 residues. The record originates from a study of cytomegalovirus exposure and HLA in healthy donors. Points from the study as a whole: On later analysis, the bulk of CMV-associated TCR beta chains appeared to be HLA-restricted. Later analysis reportedly placed an Asian-associated ancestry cluster below the roughly 680-donor mean in N-insertions.

Use of 60 Vbeta and 13 Jbeta primers characterized the PCR. The assay was immunoSEQ multiplex PCR, and TCRdb's table has in-frame clones only and misses some. In the table there are about 120,000 clones, 75% to 80% of which are singletons. This clonotype was sampled from a woman in her 40s in good health and CMV-seropositive. Input material: PBMCs. V is TRBV30 and J is TRBJ2-5; possible D gene TRBD2, 6 bases. CDR3 in DNA: TGTGCCTGGAGTCCGCCGGGACTTGAGGTAGAGACCCAGTACTTC. Translation: CAWSPPGLEVETQYF.